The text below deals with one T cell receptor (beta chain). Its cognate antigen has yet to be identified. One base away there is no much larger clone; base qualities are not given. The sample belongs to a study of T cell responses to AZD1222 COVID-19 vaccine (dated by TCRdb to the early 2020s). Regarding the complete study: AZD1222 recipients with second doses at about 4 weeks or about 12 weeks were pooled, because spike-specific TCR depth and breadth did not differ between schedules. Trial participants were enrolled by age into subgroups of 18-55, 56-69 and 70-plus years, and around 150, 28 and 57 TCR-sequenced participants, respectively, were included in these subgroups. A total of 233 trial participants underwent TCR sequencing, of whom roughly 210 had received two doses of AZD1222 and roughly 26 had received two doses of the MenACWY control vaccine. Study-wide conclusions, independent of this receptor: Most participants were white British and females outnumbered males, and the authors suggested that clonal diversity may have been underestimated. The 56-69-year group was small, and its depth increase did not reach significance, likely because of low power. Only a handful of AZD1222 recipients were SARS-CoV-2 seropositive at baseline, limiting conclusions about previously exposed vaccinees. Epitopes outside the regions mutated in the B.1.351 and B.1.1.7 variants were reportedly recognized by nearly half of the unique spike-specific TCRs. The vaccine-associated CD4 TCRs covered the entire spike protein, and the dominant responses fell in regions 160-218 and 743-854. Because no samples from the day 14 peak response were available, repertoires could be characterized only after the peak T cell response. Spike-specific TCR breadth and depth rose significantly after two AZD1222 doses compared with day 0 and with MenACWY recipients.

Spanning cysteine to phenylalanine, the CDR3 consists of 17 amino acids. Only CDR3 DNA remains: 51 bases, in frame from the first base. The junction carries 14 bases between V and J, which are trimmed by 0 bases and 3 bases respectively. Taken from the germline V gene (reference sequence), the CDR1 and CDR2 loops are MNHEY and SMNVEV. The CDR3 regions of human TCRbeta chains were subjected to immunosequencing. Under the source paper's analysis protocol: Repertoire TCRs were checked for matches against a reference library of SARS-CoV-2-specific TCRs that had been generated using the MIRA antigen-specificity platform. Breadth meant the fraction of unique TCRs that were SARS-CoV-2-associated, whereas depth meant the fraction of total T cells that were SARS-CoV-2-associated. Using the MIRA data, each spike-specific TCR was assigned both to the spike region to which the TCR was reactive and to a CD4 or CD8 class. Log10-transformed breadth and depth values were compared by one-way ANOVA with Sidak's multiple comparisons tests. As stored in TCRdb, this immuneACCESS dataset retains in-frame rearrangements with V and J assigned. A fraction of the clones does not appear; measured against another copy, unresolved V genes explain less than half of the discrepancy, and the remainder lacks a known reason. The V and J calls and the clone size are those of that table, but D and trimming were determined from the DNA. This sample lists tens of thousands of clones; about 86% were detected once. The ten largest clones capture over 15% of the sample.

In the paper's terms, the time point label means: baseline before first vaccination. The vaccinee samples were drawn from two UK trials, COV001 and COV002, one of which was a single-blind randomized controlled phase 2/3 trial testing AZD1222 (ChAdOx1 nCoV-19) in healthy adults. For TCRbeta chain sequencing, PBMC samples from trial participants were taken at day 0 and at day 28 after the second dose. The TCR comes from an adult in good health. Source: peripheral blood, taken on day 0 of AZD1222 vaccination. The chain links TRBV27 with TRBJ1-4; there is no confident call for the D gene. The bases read TGTGCCAGCAGTTTATCGCTGAGGAGAGAGTCTAATGAAAAACTGTTTTTT. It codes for CASSLSLRRESNEKLFF.